This TCR beta chain emerged from a study of blood T cell repertoires in COVID-19 (dated by TCRdb to 2018 to 2021). With regard to the full study: The collaborator samples originated in the United States, Italy and Spain and spanned the acute and convalescent phases of COVID-19. The repertoires were made available in a free public database intended to serve as a resource for research on the immune response to SARS-CoV-2. The prospective study material was composed of cDNA or gDNA derived from T cells, B-cell-depleted T cells, or PBMCs. Where HLA class I and class II types were available, the types were taken from metadata supplied by the sample provider, not from assay-based typing. Samples were obtained from the ongoing ImmuneRACE study (first 160 participants) and from 1,200 or so subjects provided by 6 global collaborators. The dataset comprised deeply sampled blood TCRbeta repertoires from subjects exposed to, actively infected with, or recovered from COVID-19. Nearly every sample came with metadata listing a de-identified subject ID, COVID-19 status, age in years and sex. Beyond this particular receptor, the publication reports: The amount of clinical and demographic metadata varied by source and participant and was provided uncurated.

Points on this clone: Its target antigen remains unknown. No quality values exist for individual bases; no much larger clone is one base distant.

The immunoSEQ Assay, a bias-controlled multiplex PCR, was used to amplify TCRbeta CDR3 regions from genomic DNA. The authors' analysis ran thus. Nucleated cell counts per sample were estimated from amplification of reference gene primers within the assay. To quantify the absolute abundance of each unique TCRbeta CDR3 rearrangement, sequence reads were collapsed and filtered. Productive Simpson clonality was computed per sample as the square root of Simpson's diversity index over productive rearrangements. Imported from immuneACCESS, the table was reduced by TCRdb to in-frame sequences with V and J called. These copies leave out some clones; in studies compared against another copy, an unresolved V gene accounts for under half, and the cause of the remainder is not known. That table is the source of V, J and clone size, and D and trimming were worked out from the DNA. This sample gives around 52,000 clones in total; over 85% of them show up just once. The leading ten clones occupy roughly a quarter of the sample.

Each collaborating institution followed its own protocols to collect whole blood in K2EDTA tubes. For TCRbeta analysis, collaborators shipped samples in one of three forms: frozen whole blood, isolated PBMCs, or DNA extracted from either of those sample types. Sequenced sample: peripheral blood. The receptor was derived from a woman at least 80 years old with acute or convalescent COVID-19.

This receptor carries the CDR3 CSVDGGKGTQYF. The DNA sequence is given as TGCAGCGTTGATGGGGGCAAAGGAACCCAGTACTTC. This sequence uses TRBV29-1 and TRBJ2-5; a tentative D match to TRBD1 spans 6 bases. V and J lose 3 bases and 8 bases, and a span of 13 bases separates them. Including the terminal cysteine and phenylalanine, the CDR3 comprises 12 residues. Just CDR3 DNA is preserved here, 36 bases in frame from base 1. For CDR1 and CDR2, the germline V gene lists SQVTM and ANQGSEA.